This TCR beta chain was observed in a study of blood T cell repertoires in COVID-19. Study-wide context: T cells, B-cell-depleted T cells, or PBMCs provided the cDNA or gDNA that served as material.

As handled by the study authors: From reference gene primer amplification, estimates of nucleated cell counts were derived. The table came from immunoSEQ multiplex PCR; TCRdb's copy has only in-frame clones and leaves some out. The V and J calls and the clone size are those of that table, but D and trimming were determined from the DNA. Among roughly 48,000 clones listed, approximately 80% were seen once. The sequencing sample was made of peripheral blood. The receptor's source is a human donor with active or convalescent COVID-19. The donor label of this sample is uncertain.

The CDR3 protein is CASSLGAGNTIYF. CDR3 in DNA: TGCGCCAGCAGCTTGGGCGCTGGAAACACCATATATTTT. The chain links TRBV5-1 to TRBJ1-3; D is ambiguous. Trimming stripped 0 bases from V and 2 bases from J, with 3 bases between. The CDR3 contains 13 residues. The germline CDR1 and CDR2 sequences are SGHRS and YFSETQ.